The 6 T cell receptor beta chains reported below all come from one sample, sequenced in a study of early T cells in non-severe SARS-CoV-2 infection. MiXCR, applied by TCRdb to the 5' RACE reads, yields one record per CDR3 protein. The sample has approximately 37,000 distinct CDR3 sequences, 5% to 5.5% seen once. The sample here was whole blood, taken at baseline. The receptor source for this set is an adult who was a healthcare worker with PCR-confirmed SARS-CoV-2 infection or an uninfected control (not recorded which).

In the case of this clonotype: Since a much larger clone is just one base distant, this may be a read error. The V and J genes are TRBV12-3 or TRBV12-4 and TRBJ2-3; tentative D call: TRBD2 (6 bases). CDR3 length equals 16 residues. CDR3 nucleotide sequence: TGTGTCAGCAGTTTTGATGCGGGGCCTGGCACAGATACGCAGTATTTT. Its protein product is CVSSFDAGPGTDTQYF.

This sequence joins TRBV7-2 and TRBJ2-1; 8 bases match TRBD1. Unmatched junction bases numbered 7, after V lost 7 bases and J lost 5 bases. CDR3 length: 14 amino acids. Germline V gives CDR1 SGHTA, CDR2 FQGNSA. The CDR3 region is CASKGQGRHNEQFF. For the CDR3, the DNA is TGTGCCAGCAAAGGACAGGGAAGGCACAATGAGCAGTTCTTC.

The CDR3 protein is CASSARLGGEKLFF. The CDR3 DNA is TGTGCCAGCAGTGCGAGACTGGGTGGGGAAAAACTGTTTTTT. This chain joins TRBV2 and TRBJ1-4; D not certain. The length of the CDR3 is 14 residues. Trimming shortened V by 4 bases and J by 8 bases, and 14 bases separated the two germline ends. Germline V gene lookup returns CDR1 SNHLY and CDR2 FYNNEI.

V and J are TRBV6-5 and TRBJ1-1; no definite D call. V lost 5 bases and J lost 1, with 11 bases in between. The CDR3 is 14 residues long. Germline V gene sequence: CDR1 MNHEY, CDR2 SVGAGI. Written as DNA, the CDR3 is TGTGCCAGCAGTACCAGAAGCGGGAACACTGAAGCTTTCTTT. It translates to CASSTRSGNTEAFF.

This clonotype was recorded at least ten times. V is TRBV5-4 and J is TRBJ2-7; D not certain. Trimming removed 3 bases at V and 6 bases at J, with 10 bases between. Germline assignment: CDR1 SGHNT and CDR2 YYREEE (reference sequence). This CDR3 spans 12 amino acids. CDR3 loop: CASSYPPSEQYF. CDR3 bases: TGTGCCAGCAGCTACCCCCCCTCCGAGCAGTACTTC.

This clonotype has ten or more counts. This chain uses TRBV20-1 with TRBJ2-3; D is perhaps TRBD2 (6 bases). The CDR3 is 14 residues long. Germline CDR1 DFQATT, CDR2 SNEGSKA (reference sequence). Trimming left V 3 bases short and J 2 bases short, with 12 bases between. The CDR3 region is CSARPGLYTDTQYF. The CDR3 DNA sequence: TGCAGTGCTAGGCCGGGACTCTACACAGATACGCAGTATTTT.